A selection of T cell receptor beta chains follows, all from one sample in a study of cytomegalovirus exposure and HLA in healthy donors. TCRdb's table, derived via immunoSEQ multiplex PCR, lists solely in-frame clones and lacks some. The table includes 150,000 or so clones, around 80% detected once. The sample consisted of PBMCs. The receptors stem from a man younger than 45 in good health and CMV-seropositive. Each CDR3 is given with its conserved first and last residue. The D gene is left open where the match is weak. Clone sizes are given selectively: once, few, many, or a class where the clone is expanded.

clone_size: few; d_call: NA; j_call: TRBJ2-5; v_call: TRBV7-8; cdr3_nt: TGTGCCAGCAGCCGACTAGTATCAAGGGAGACCCAGTACTTC; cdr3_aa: CASSRLVSRETQYF
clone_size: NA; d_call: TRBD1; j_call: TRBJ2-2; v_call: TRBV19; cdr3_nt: TGTGCCAGTAGTGGACAGGGGAACACCGGGGAGCTGTTTTTT; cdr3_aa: CASSGQGNTGELFF
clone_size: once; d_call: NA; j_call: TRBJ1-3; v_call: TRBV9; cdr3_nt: TGTGCCAGCAGCGTATTGCCAGGGAATGCTGTTGGAAACACCATATATTTT; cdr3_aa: CASSVLPGNAVGNTIYF
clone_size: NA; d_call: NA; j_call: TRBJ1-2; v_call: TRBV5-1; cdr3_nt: TGCGCCAGCAGCCCAGGGGATAACTATGGCTACACCTTC; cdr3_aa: CASSPGDNYGYTF
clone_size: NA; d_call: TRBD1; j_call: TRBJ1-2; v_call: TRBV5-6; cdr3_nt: TGTGCCAGCAGCTCTACGACAGGGGCAGGCTATGGCTACACCTTC; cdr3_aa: CASSSTTGAGYGYTF
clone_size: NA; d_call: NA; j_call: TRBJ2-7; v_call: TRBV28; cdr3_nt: TGTGCCAGCAGTTTATCGATCAGGTTTCTGCACGAGCAGTACTTC; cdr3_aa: CASSLSIRFLHEQYF
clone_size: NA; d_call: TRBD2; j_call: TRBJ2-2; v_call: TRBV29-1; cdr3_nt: TGCAGCGGGCAGGAGCGGGAGAACACCGGGGAGCTGTTTTTT; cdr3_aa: CSGQERENTGELFF
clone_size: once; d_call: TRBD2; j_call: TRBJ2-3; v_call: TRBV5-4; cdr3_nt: TGTGCCAGCAGCCTACGGACTAGCGGGGGGGCTAGCACAGATACGCAGTATTTT; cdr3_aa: CASSLRTSGGASTDTQYF
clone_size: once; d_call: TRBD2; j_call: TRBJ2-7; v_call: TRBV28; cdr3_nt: TGTGCCAGCAGCCCTGGACTAGAGAGATTAGGGTACTTC; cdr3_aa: CASSPGLERLGYF
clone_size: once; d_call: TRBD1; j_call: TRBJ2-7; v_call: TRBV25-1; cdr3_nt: TGTGCCAGCAGCCAAGCAGGGGGCAGTACGTCCTACGAGCAGTACTTC; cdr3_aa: CASSQAGGSTSYEQYF
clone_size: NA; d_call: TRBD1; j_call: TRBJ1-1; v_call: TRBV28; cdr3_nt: TGTGCCAGCAGCCCAGCCATCCACAGGGGGCGGATGAACACTGAAGCTTTTTTT; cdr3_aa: CASSPAIHRGRMNTEAFF
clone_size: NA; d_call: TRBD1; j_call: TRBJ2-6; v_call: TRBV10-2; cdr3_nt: TGCGCCAGCAGTGAGCAGACAGGGCCCTCTGGGGCCAACGTCCTGACTTTC; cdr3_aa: CASSEQTGPSGANVLTF
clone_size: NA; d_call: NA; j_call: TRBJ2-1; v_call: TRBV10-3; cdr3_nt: TGTGCCATCGGCCGAATTAAGGGGAAAGGTGAGCAGTTCTTC; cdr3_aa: CAIGRIKGKGEQFF
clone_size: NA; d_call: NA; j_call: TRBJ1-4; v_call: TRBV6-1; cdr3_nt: TGTGCCAGCAGGACCACAGGGAGTGAAAAACTGTTTTTT; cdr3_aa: CASRTTGSEKLFF
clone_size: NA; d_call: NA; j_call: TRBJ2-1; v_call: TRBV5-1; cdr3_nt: TGCGCCAGCAGCTTGGAAACTAGGAACAATGAGCAGTTCTTC; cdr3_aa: CASSLETRNNEQFF
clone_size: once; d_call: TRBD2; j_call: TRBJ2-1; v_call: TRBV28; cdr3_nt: TGTGCCAGCTTGAGCTCAGGGCAGGGAGGGATAGGGCAGTTCTTC; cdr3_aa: CASLSSGQGGIGQFF
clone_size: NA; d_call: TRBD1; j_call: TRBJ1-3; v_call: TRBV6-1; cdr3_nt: TGTGCCTGCTCAGGGGGCGTTGGAAACACCATATATTTT; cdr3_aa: CACSGGVGNTIYF
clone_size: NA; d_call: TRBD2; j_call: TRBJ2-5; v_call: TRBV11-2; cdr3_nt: TGTGCCAGCAGCTTTTCGGCGGGAGGGCGAGAGACCCAGTACTTC; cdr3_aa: CASSFSAGGRETQYF
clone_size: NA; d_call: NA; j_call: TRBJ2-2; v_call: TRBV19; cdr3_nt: TGTGCCAGTAGTCTCCTAGCCTCCGGGGAGCTGTTTTTT; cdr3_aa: CASSLLASGELFF
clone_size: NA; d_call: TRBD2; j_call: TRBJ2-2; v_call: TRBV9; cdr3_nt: TGTGCCAGCAGCGTAGGGGGGGAGCGGGGCACCGGGGAGCTGTTTTTT; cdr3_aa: CASSVGGERGTGELFF
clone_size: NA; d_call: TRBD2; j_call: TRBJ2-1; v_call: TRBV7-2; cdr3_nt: TGTGCCAGCAACCCTTGGGGGGGTGAGCAGTTCTTC; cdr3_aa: CASNPWGGEQFF
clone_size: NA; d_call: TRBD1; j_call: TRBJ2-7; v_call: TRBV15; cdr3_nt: TGTGCCACCCGGGACAGGGGAGGCGGCGAGCAGTACTTC; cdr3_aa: CATRDRGGGEQYF
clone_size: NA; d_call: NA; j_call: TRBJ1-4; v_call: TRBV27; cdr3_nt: TGTGCCAGCAGCCCTTCGGGGGGAACTAATGAAAAACTGTTTTTT; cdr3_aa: CASSPSGGTNEKLFF
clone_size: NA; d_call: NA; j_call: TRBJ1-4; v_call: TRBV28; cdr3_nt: TGTGCCAGCACACAGGGCCTTGCAACTAATGAAAAACTGTTTTTT; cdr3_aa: CASTQGLATNEKLFF
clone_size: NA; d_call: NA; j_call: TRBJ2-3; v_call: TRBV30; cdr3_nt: TGTGCCTGGAGTAAACAGGGTTATACGCAGTATTTT; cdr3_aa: CAWSKQGYTQYF
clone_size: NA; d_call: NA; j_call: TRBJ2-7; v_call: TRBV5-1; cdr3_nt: TGCGCCAGCAGCTTGGGAGGAGCCGCAGCTACCTACGAGCAGTACTTC; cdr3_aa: CASSLGGAAATYEQYF
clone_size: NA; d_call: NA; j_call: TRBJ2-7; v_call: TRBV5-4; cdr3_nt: TGTGCCAGCAGTTCCGGGACACGGATTTACGAGCAGTACTTC; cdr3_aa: CASSSGTRIYEQYF
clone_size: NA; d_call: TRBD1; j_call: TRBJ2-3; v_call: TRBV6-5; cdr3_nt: TGTGCCAGCAGACCTGGACGGGACAGGACAGATACGCAGTATTTT; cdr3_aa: CASRPGRDRTDTQYF
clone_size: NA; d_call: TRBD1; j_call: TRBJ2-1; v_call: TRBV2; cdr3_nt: TGTGCCACCATTACAGGGGTAGGGAATGAGCAGTTCTTC; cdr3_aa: CATITGVGNEQFF
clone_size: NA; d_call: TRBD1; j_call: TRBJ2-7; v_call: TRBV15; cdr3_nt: TGTGCCACCAGCAGCGACCGGGACAGGGGCTACGAGCAGTACTTC; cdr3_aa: CATSSDRDRGYEQYF
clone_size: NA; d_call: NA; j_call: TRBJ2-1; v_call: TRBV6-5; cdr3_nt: TGTGCCAGCAGATTGGGAGCATACAATGAGCAGTTCTTC; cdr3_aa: CASRLGAYNEQFF
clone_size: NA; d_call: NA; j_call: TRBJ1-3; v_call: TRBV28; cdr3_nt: TGTGCCAGCAGAAACCAGGGGTCTGGAAACACCATATATTTT; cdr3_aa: CASRNQGSGNTIYF
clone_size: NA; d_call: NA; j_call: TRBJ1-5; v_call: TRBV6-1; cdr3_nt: TGTGCCAGCAGTGAAGTGCTGCAGGGTGTTGGCAATCAGCCCCAGCATTTT; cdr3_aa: CASSEVLQGVGNQPQHF
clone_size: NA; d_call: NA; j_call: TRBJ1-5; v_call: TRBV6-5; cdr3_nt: TGTGCCAGCAGCCCCAAGAGGTTGAGCGGTCAGCCCCAGCATTTT; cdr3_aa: CASSPKRLSGQPQHF
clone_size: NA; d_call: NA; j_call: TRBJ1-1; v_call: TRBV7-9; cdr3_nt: TGTGCCAGCAGCGTCGGAGGTACTGAAGCTTTCTTT; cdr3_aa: CASSVGGTEAFF
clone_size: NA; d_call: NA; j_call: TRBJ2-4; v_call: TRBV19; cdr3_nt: TGTGCCAGTAGTAGGGGGCGGTTCTCCGGGAACATTCAGTACTTC; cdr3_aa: CASSRGRFSGNIQYF
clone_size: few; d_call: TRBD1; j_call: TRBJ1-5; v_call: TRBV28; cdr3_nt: TGTGCCAGCAGCCCTATAAGACAGGGTCGGGATCAGCCCCAGCATTTT; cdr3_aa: CASSPIRQGRDQPQHF
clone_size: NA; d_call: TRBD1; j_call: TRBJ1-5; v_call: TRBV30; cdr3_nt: TGTGCCTGGAGAGGGGGCATCAATCAGCCCCAGCATTTT; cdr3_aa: CAWRGGINQPQHF
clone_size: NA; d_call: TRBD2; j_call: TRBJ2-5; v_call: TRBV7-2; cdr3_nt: TGTGCCAGCAGCGCGGGGCGGACTAGCGGGATAGAGACCCAGTACTTC; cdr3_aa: CASSAGRTSGIETQYF
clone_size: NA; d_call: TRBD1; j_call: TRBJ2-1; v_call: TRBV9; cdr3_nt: TGTGCCAGCAGCGTCCGGACAGGGCCCGTCGGTGAGCAGTTCTTC; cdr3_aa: CASSVRTGPVGEQFF
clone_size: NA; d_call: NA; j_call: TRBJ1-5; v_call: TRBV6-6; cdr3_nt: TGTGCCAGCAAAAGCCCAGGACAGAGAGACCAGCCCCAGCATTTT; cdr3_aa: CASKSPGQRDQPQHF
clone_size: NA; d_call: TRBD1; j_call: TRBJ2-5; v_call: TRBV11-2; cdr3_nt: TGTGCCAGCAGCTTACAGGGGGCTGTGACCCAGTACTTC; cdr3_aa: CASSLQGAVTQYF
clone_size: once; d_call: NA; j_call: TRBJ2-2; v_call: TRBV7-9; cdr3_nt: TGTGCCAGCAGCTTAACACAGCCGAACACCGGGGAGCTGTTTTTT; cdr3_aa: CASSLTQPNTGELFF
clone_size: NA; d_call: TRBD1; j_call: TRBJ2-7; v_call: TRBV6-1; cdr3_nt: TGTGCCAGCAGTGAACTCGACAGGGGGTTGTACGAGCAGTACTTC; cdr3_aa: CASSELDRGLYEQYF
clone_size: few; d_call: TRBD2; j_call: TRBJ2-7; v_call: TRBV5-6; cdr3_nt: TGTGCCAGCAGCAGGACTAGCGGGAGTTACGAGCAGTACTTC; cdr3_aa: CASSRTSGSYEQYF
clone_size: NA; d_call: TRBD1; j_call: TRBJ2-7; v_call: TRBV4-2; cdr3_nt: TGTGCCAGCAGCCGAGCATTAGGGACAGGGAACTACGAGCAGTACTTC; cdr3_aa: CASSRALGTGNYEQYF
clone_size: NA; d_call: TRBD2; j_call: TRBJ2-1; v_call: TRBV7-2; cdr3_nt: TGTGCCAGCAGCTGGGGGACTAGCGGGAGCAATGAGCAGTTCTTC; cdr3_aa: CASSWGTSGSNEQFF